This T cell receptor beta chain comes out of a study of shared clonotypes between healthy human individuals. About the research overall: The study used three CD4 naive, three CD4 memory, two CD8 naive and one CD8 memory plate per donor.

Every subset had its genomic DNA shared out evenly among several immunoSEQ plates. Generated by immunoSEQ multiplex PCR, the TCRdb table keeps only in-frame clones and is missing some. Found here are about 700,000 clones, 90% to 95% of them singletons; the top ten hold nearly 25%. Terminally differentiated effector memory CD45RA+ cells were left out of the naive CD8 fraction, which was CD45RO-negative and positively selected for CCR7. This receptor was taken from a young man in good health. The source material was naive CD8+ T cells sorted from blood.

The CDR3 loop is CAWSVGEQFF. The CDR3 DNA reads as TGTGCCTGGAGTGTTGGTGAGCAGTTCTTC. The chain has TRBV30 and TRBJ2-1, with unresolved D. Germline CDR1 and CDR2: GTSNPN and SVGIG (reference sequence). V was trimmed by 0 bases and J by 9 bases, leaving 3 bases between them. The CDR3 has 10 residues.